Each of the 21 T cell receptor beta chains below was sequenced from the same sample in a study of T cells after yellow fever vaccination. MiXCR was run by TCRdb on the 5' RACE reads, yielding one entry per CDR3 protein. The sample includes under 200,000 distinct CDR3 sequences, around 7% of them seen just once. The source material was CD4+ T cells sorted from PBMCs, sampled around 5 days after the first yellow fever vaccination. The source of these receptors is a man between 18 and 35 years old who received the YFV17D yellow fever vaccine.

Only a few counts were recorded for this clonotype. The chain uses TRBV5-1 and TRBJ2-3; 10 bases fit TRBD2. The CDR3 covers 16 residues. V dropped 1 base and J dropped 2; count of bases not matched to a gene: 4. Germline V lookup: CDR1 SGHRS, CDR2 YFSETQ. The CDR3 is CASSLTSGAVTDTQYF. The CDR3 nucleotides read TGCGCCAGCAGCTTGACTAGCGGGGCGGTCACAGATACGCAGTATTTT.

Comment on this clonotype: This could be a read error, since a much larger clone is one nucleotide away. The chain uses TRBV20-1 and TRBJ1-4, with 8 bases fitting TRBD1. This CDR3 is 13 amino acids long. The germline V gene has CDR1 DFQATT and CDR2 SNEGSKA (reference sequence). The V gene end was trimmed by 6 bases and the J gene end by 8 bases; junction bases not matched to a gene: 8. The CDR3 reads CSAVDREGEKLFF. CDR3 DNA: TGCAGTGCGGTGGACAGGGAAGGAGAAAAACTGTTTTTT.

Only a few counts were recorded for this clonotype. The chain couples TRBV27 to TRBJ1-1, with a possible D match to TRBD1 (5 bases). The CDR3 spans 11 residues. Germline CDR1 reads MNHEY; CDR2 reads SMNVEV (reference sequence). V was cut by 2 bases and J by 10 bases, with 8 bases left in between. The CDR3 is CASSLNGAAFF. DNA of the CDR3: TGTGCCAGCAGTTTAAACGGGGCAGCTTTCTTT.

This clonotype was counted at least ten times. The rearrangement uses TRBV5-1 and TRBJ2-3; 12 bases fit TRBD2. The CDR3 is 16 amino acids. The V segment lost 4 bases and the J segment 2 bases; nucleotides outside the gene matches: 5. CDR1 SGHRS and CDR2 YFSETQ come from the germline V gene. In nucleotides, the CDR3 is TGCGCCAGCAGCCTTGGGACTAGCGGGTCCACAGATACGCAGTATTTT. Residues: CASSLGTSGSTDTQYF. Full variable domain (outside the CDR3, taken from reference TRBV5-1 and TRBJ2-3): KAGVTQTPRYLIKTRGQQVTLSCSPISGHRSVSWYQQTPGQGLQFLFEYFSETQRNKGNFPGRFSGRQFSNSRSEMNVSTLELGDSALYLCASSLGTSGSTDTQYFGPGTRLTVL.

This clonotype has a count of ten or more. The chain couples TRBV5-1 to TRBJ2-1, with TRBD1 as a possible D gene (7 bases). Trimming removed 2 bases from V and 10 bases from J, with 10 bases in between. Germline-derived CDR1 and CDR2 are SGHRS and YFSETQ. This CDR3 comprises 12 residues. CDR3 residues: CASSLQGREQFF. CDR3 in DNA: TGCGCCAGCAGCTTACAGGGGAGGGAGCAGTTCTTC.

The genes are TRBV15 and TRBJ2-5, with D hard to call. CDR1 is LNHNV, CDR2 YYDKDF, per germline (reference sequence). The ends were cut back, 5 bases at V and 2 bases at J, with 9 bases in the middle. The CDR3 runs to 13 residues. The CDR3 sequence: CATSGLRQETQYF. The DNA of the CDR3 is TGTGCCACCAGCGGCCTGCGGCAAGAGACCCAGTACTTC.

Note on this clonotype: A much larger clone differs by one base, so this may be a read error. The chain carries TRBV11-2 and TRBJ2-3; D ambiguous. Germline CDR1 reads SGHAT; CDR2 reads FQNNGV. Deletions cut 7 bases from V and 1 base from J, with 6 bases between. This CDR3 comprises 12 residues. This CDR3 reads CASKGRTDTQYF. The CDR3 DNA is TGTGCCAGCAAAGGGCGCACAGATACGCAGTATTTT.

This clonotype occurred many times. CDR3 sequence reads: CSARSLRGIEETQYF. The CDR3 region has the DNA TGCAGTGCTAGGTCCCTGAGGGGGATTGAAGAGACCCAGTACTTC. V usage is TRBV20-1 and J usage is TRBJ2-5; perhaps TRBD1 as D (6 bases). Trimming took off 3 bases at V and 3 bases at J, with 17 bases between the two ends. CDR1 DFQATT and CDR2 SNEGSKA come from the germline V gene (reference sequence). CDR3 length: 15 amino acids.

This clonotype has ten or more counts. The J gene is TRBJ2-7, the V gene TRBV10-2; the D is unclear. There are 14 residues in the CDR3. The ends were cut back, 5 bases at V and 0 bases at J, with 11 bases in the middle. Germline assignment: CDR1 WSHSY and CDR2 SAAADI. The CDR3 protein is CASSYTDGSYEQYF. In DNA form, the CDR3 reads TGCGCCAGCAGTTACACGGACGGCTCCTACGAGCAGTACTTC.

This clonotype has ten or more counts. In nucleotides, the CDR3 is TGCAGCGCTCCACGCGCGGGGGGGCGGGATACGCAGTATTTT. Its protein product is CSAPRAGGRDTQYF. The chain has TRBV29-1 and TRBJ2-3, with 9 bases aligning to TRBD2. Germline-derived CDR1 and CDR2 are SQVTM and ANQGSEA. This CDR3 is built from 14 residues. Trimming cost V 7 bases and J 6 bases; bases outside gene matches: 11.

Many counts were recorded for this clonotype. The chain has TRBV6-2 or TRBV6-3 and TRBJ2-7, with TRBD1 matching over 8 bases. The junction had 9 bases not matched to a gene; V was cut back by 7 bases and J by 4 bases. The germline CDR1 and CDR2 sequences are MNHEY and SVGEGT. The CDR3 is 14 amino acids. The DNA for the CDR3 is TGTGCCAGCACAACCCAGGGGGCGAGGTACGAGCAGTACGTC. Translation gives CASTTQGARYEQYV.

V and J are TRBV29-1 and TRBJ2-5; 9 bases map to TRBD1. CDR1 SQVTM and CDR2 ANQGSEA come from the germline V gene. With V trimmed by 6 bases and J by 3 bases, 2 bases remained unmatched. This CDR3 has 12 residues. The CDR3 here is CSVRDREETQYF. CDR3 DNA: TGCAGCGTCCGGGACAGGGAAGAGACCCAGTACTTC.

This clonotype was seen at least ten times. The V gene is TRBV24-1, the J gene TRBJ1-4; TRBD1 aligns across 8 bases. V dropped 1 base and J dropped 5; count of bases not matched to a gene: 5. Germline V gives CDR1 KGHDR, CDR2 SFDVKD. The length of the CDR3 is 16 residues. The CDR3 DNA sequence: TGTGCCACCAGTGATTTCCCCCGGACAGGGAATGAAAAACTGTTTTTT. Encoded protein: CATSDFPRTGNEKLFF.

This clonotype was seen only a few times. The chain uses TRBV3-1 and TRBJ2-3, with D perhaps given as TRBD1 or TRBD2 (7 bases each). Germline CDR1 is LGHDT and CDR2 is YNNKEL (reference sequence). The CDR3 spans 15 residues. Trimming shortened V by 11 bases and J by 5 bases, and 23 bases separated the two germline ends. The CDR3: CASSQGGFLVDTQYF. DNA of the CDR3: TGTGCCTCCAGCCAGGGGGGGTTTCTCGTAGATACGCAGTATTTT.

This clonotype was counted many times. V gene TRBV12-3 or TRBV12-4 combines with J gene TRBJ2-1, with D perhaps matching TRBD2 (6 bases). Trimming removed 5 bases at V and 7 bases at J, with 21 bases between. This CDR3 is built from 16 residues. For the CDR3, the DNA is TGTGCCAGCAGTCCTACCGGGGGAGACAGCGAGAATGAGCAGTTCTTC. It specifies CASSPTGGDSENEQFF.

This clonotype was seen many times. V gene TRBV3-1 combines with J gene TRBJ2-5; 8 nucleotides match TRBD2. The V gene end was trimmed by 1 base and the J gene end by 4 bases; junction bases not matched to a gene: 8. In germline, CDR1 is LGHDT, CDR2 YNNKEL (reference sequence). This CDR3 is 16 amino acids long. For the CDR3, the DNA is TGTGCCAGCAGCCAAGGGTCGGGGGGGCTTGGAGAGACCCAGTACTTC. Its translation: CASSQGSGGLGETQYF.

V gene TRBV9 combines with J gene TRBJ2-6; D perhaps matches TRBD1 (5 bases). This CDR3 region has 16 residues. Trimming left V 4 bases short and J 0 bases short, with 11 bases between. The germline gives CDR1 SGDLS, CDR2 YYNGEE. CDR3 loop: CASSSGQTSGANVLTF. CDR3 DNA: TGTGCCAGCAGCTCCGGACAAACCTCTGGGGCCAACGTCCTGACTTTC.

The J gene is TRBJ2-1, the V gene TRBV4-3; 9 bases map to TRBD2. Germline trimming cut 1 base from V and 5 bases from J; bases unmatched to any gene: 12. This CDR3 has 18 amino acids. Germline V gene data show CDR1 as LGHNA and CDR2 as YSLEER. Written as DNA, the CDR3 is TGCGCCAGCAGCCAAGGGGGGATGGGGCGGGGGGGACACAATGAGCAGTTCTTC. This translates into CASSQGGMGRGGHNEQFF.

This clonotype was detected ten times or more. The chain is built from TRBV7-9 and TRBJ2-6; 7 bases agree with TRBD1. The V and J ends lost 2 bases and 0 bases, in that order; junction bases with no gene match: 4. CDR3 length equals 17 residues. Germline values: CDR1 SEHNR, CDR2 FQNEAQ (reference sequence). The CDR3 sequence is CASSLWDRPSGANVLTF. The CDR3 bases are TGTGCCAGCAGCTTATGGGACAGACCCTCTGGGGCCAACGTCCTGACTTTC.

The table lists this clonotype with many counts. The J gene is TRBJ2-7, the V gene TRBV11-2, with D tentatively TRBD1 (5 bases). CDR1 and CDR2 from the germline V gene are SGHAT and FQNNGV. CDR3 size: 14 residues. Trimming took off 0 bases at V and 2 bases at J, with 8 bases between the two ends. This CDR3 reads CASSLDRGPYEQYV. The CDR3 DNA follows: TGTGCCAGCAGCTTAGATAGGGGCCCCTACGAGCAGTACGTC.

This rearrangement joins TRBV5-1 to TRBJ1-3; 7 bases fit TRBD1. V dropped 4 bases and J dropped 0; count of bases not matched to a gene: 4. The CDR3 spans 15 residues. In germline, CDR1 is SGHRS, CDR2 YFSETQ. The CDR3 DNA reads TGCGCCAGCAGCCACGGGACAGACTCTGGAAACACCATATATTTT. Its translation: CASSHGTDSGNTIYF.